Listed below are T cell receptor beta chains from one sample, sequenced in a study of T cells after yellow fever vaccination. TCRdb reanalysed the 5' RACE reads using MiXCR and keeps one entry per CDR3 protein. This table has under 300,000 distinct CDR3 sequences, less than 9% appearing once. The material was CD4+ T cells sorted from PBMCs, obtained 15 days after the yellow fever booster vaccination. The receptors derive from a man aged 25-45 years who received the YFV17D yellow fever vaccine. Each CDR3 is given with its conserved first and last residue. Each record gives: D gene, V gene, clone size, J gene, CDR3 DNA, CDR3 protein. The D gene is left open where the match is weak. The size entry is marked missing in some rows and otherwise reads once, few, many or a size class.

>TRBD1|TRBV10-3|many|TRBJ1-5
TGTGCCATCAGTGTTGACAGGGGGAATCAGCCCCAGCATTTT
CAISVDRGNQPQHF
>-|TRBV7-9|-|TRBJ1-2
TGTGCCAGCAGCTTAGCGCGGGGGGGCCGGGGCTACACCTTC
CASSLARGGRGYTF
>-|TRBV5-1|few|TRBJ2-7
TGCGCCAGCAGCAGGGAAAGGTCCTACGAGCAGTACTTC
CASSRERSYEQYF
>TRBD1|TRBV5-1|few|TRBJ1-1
TGCGCCAGCAGCTTGGCCGGCAGGGGGGCGAACACTGAAGCTTTCTTT
CASSLAGRGANTEAFF
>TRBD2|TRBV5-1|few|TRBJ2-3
TGCGCCAGCAGCTCGGCGGGAGTTAGGACAGATACGCAGTATTTT
CASSSAGVRTDTQYF
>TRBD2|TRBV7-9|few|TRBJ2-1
TGTGCCAGCAGCCCCAATGCGGGACTAAACAATGAGCAGTTCTTC
CASSPNAGLNNEQFF
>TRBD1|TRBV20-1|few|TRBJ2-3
TGCAGTGCCAACCGGGACAGGAACACAGATACGCAGTATTTT
CSANRDRNTDTQYF
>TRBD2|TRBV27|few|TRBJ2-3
TGTGCCAGCAGTTTATACCCTCTGGCGGGAGGGCGCGGCACAGATACGCAGTATTTT
CASSLYPLAGGRGTDTQYF
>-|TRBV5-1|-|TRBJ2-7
TGCGCCAGCAGCTTGGGCAGTTCTACGAGCGAGCAGTACTTC
CASSLGSSTSEQYF
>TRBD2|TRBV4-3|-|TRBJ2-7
TGCGCCAGCAGCCAAACTCAAGGACTAGCGGGAGGTTGGCAGTACTTC
CASSQTQGLAGGWQYF
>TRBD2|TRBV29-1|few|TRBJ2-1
TGCAGCGTTACACTAGCGGGGAGTATCTTC
CSVTLAGSIF
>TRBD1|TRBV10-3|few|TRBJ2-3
TGTGCCATCAGTGAGTTGGGACAGCCCACAGATACGCAGTATTTT
CAISELGQPTDTQYF
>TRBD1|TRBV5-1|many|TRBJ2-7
TGCGCCAGCAGCTTGGGCACTACGGGACAGGCTTACGAGCAGTACTTC
CASSLGTTGQAYEQYF
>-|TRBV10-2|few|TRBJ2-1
TGCGCCACCGCGGACTGGAGCTCCTACAATGAGCAGTTCTTC
CATADWSSYNEQFF
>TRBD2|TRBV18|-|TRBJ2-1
TGTGCCAGCTCACCCCTAGCGGGACGCTCCTACAATGAGCAGTTCTTC
CASSPLAGRSYNEQFF
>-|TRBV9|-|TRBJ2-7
TGTGCCAGCAGCGCCGGGACAACTCTCGTCTACGAGCAGTACTTC
CASSAGTTLVYEQYF
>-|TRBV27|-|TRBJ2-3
TGTGCCAGAAGTTTATCGTTGGTGCAGCCGCAGTATTTT
CARSLSLVQPQYF
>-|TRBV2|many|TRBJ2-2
TGTGCCAGCAACGGACAGATTAGTGGGGAGCTGTTTTTT
CASNGQISGELFF
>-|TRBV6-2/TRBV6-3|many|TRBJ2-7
TGTGCCAGCAGTTACTCATTGCGGCTCTACGAGCAGTACTTC
CASSYSLRLYEQYF
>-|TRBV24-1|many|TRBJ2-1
TGTGCCACCACTACGGTCTATGAGCAGTTCTTC
CATTTVYEQFF
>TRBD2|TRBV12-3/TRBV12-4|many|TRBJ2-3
TGTGCCAGCAGGTCTACTAGCGGGGCCACAGATACGCAGTATTTT
CASRSTSGATDTQYF
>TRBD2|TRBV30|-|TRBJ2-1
TGTGCCTGGGGCAGACTAGCGGACAATGAGCAGTTCTTC
CAWGRLADNEQFF